A selection of T cell receptor beta chains follows, all from one sample in a study of cytomegalovirus exposure and HLA in healthy donors. Clones were read by immunoSEQ multiplex PCR, and TCRdb kept only the in-frame ones, dropping some. This table holds some 85,000 clones, more than 70% found once. The sequencing input was PBMCs. The source of these receptors is a man aged 40-55 years in good health and CMV-seronegative. Both conserved end residues are part of each CDR3. D genes are given only for firm matches. Rows may omit the clone size; those that give it use once, few, many or a size class.

j_call,d_call,clone_size,v_call,cdr3_aa,cdr3_nt
TRBJ2-3,TRBD2,.,TRBV5-4,CASSLRLAGGPTSTDTQYF,TGTGCCAGCAGCTTGAGGCTAGCGGGGGGACCTACTAGCACAGATACGCAGTATTTT
TRBJ2-7,TRBD1,.,TRBV4-3,CASSQDGDRGIVEQYF,TGCGCCAGCAGCCAAGATGGGGACAGGGGGATCGTCGAGCAGTACTTC
TRBJ1-4,.,.,TRBV7-3,CASSLQINEKLFF,TGTGCCAGCAGCTTACAGATTAATGAAAAACTGTTTTTT
TRBJ1-5,TRBD1,.,TRBV5-6,CASSLGRGLGNQPQHF,TGTGCCAGCAGCTTGGGCAGGGGGCTCGGCAATCAGCCCCAGCATTTT
TRBJ2-1,TRBD2,.,TRBV13,CASSPLPRAGDYNEQFF,TGTGCCAGCAGCCCCTTGCCACGAGCGGGGGATTACAATGAGCAGTTCTTC
TRBJ2-7,TRBD1,.,TRBV13,CASSPRDSSYEQYF,TGTGCCAGCAGCCCGAGGGACAGCTCCTACGAGCAGTACTTC
TRBJ2-5,TRBD2,.,TRBV18,CASSTTSVRETQYF,TGTGCCAGCTCAACCACTAGCGTTAGAGAGACCCAGTACTTC
TRBJ2-5,TRBD2,once,TRBV7-9,CASSPISTSGATQYF,TGTGCCAGCAGCCCGATTTCGACTAGCGGTGCGACCCAGTACTTC
TRBJ2-1,TRBD1,.,TRBV11-3,CASSYDHRGEDNEQFF,TGTGCCAGCAGCTACGACCACAGGGGCGAGGACAATGAGCAGTTCTTC
TRBJ2-7,TRBD1,.,TRBV11-3,CASSRGQDEQYF,TGTGCCAGCAGCAGGGGACAGGACGAGCAGTACTTC
TRBJ2-3,TRBD2,.,TRBV4-2,CASSQDLQRGARGTQYF,TGTGCCAGCAGCCAAGATCTCCAGCGGGGGGCCCGGGGTACGCAGTATTTT
TRBJ1-1,.,.,TRBV5-1,CASSLAAVNTEAFF,TGCGCCAGCAGCTTGGCCGCGGTGAACACTGAAGCTTTCTTT
TRBJ2-1,.,.,TRBV10-3,CAISDRMVGNEQFF,TGTGCCATCAGCGACAGAATGGTGGGCAATGAGCAGTTCTTC
TRBJ2-7,TRBD1,.,TRBV28,CASTQTGAPAGEQYF,TGTGCCAGCACCCAGACAGGGGCCCCCGCTGGAGAGCAGTACTTC
TRBJ1-2,.,few,TRBV25-1,CASSETDYGYTF,TGTGCCAGCAGTGAGACAGACTATGGCTACACCTTC
TRBJ1-2,TRBD1,.,TRBV28,CASSLWGQGYGYTF,TGTGCCAGCAGTTTATGGGGACAGGGCTATGGCTACACCTTC
TRBJ1-2,TRBD1,.,TRBV7-2,CASSSGQGFSSYGYTF,TGTGCCAGCAGCTCGGGACAGGGGTTCTCGTCCTATGGCTACACCTTT
TRBJ2-7,.,few,TRBV6-5,CASSYSPGAYEQYF,TGTGCCAGCAGTTACTCTCCGGGGGCCTACGAGCAGTACTTC
TRBJ2-1,TRBD1,few,TRBV6-1,CASSEGPGGTDYEQFF,TGTGCCAGCAGTGAAGGGCCAGGGGGCACAGACTATGAGCAGTTCTTC
TRBJ1-2,.,.,TRBV20-1,CSAKRAGGYTF,TGCAGTGCTAAGAGGGCGGGCGGCTACACCTTC
TRBJ2-3,TRBD2,.,TRBV7-2,CASSPLAGGADTQYF,TGTGCCAGCAGCCCTCTTGCGGGGGGTGCAGATACGCAGTATTTT
TRBJ2-2,TRBD2,few,TRBV28,CASSLGGGYTGELFF,TGTGCCAGCAGTTTAGGGGGGGGATACACCGGGGAGCTGTTTTTT
TRBJ1-1,.,.,TRBV7-6,CASSLEQNTEAFF,TGTGCCAGCAGCTTAGAACAGAACACTGAAGCTTTCTTT
TRBJ2-7,TRBD2,.,TRBV28,CASRTPRGGSSYEQYF,TGTGCCAGCAGGACCCCACGCGGGGGAAGCTCCTACGAGCAGTACTTC
TRBJ2-7,.,.,TRBV6-6,CASSLGESSYEQYF,TGTGCCAGCAGTCTCGGAGAGAGCTCCTACGAGCAGTACTTC
TRBJ2-7,TRBD2,few,TRBV4-1,CASRGLASYEQYF,TGCGCCAGCAGGGGACTAGCGTCCTACGAGCAGTACTTC
TRBJ1-4,.,.,TRBV7-6,CASSLDRQATNEKLFF,TGTGCCAGCAGCTTAGACCGACAGGCAACTAATGAAAAACTGTTTTTT
TRBJ2-1,TRBD2,.,TRBV4-2,CASSQEAGGSDNEQFF,TGTGCCAGCAGCCAAGAAGCGGGGGGGTCGGACAATGAGCAGTTCTTC
TRBJ2-7,TRBD1,few,TRBV9,CASSPDRDHEQYF,TGTGCCAGCAGCCCGGACAGGGACCACGAGCAGTACTTC
TRBJ2-7,TRBD2,.,TRBV7-3,CASSLGLGYEQYF,TGTGCCAGCAGCTTGGGACTAGGGTACGAGCAGTACTTC
TRBJ2-7,TRBD1,.,TRBV14,CASSLRPGQGGDEQYF,TGTGCCAGCAGCCTCCGGCCGGGACAGGGGGGTGACGAGCAGTACTTC
TRBJ1-5,.,.,TRBV19,CASSMESNQPQHF,TGTGCCAGTAGTATGGAGAGCAATCAGCCCCAGCATTTT
TRBJ2-3,.,.,TRBV5-4,CASSAGGQTDTQYF,TGTGCCAGCAGCGCTGGGGGACAAACAGATACGCAGTATTTT
TRBJ2-5,.,.,TRBV25-1,CASNRQETQYF,TGTGCCAGCAATAGACAAGAGACCCAGTACTTC
TRBJ1-2,TRBD1,.,TRBV30,CAWSGTGKGYGYTF,TGTGCCTGGAGTGGGACAGGGAAGGGCTATGGCTACACCTTC
TRBJ1-3,.,few,TRBV4-1,CASSPLLIGNTIYF,TGCGCCAGCAGCCCTCTACTCATTGGAAACACCATATATTTT
TRBJ2-3,.,.,TRBV11-2,CASSLDRITDTQYF,TGTGCCAGCAGCTTAGACAGGATTACAGATACGCAGTATTTT
TRBJ2-2,.,.,TRBV7-9,CASSHPGGNTGELLF,TGTGCCAGCAGCCACCCTGGGGGGAACACCGGGGAGCTGCTTTTT
TRBJ1-1,.,once,TRBV9,CASSPLVGGMNTEAFF,TGTGCCAGCAGCCCTCTAGTCGGGGGAATGAACACTGAAGCTTTCTTT
TRBJ1-1,.,.,TRBV5-6,CASSPPAGGFMNTEAFF,TGTGCCAGCAGCCCACCGGCGGGGGGCTTCATGAACACTGAAGCTTTCTTT
TRBJ1-4,.,.,TRBV7-6,CASSSRYVGANEKLFF,TGTGCCAGCAGCTCCCGCTATGTGGGAGCTAATGAAAAACTGTTTTTT
TRBJ2-5,TRBD2,.,TRBV7-9,CASSFLGSGGETQYF,TGTGCCAGCAGCTTCCTAGGGTCGGGGGGGGAGACCCAGTACTTC